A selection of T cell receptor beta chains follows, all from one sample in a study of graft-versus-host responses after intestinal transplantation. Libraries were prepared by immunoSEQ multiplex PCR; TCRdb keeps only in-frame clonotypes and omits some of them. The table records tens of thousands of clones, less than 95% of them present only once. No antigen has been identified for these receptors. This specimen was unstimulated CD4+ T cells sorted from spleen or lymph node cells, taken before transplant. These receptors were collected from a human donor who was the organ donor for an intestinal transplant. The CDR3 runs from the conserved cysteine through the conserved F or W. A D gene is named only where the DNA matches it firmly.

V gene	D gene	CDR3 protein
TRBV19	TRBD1	CASKTAGTGNQPQHF
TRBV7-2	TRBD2	CAGRTSGAQETQYF
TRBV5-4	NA	CASSFRVGHPGANVLTF
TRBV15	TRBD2	CATSTSGGATYEQYF
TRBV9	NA	CASSVKGNTEAFF
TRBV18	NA	CASSPPTHRANEQFF
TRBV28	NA	CASRERTVYGYTF
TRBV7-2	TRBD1	CASSPRTGLSYNEQFF
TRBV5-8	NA	CASRGGNYEQYF
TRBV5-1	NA	CASSLGTGQETQYF
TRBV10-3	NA	CAINDRRSSYEQYF
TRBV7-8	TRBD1	CASRKRQGAGELFF
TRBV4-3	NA	CASSQEGGENQPQHF
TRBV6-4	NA	CASSSGGLADTQYF
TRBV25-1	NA	CASRGHADSGNTIYF
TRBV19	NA	CASRYTGEQETQYF
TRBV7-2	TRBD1	CASSPRQGLNYGYTF